This TCR beta chain was documented in a study of blood T cell repertoires in COVID-19. Deletions cut 8 bases from V and 2 bases from J, with 14 bases between. CDR3 length: 14 residues. The germline V gene has CDR1 MNHEY and CDR2 SVGAGI. The sample holds a few counts of this clone. Sequencing was performed with immunoSEQ multiplex PCR; in TCRdb, only in-frame clones are kept and a portion is missing. This sample carries under 250,000 clones, under 95% of them seen once, and the ten largest clones take approximately 1.2%. This sequence was found in a young man with acute or convalescent COVID-19. This chain joins TRBV6-5 and TRBJ2-3, with D possibly TRBD1 on 6 matching bases. Sequencing was carried out using peripheral blood. DNA for the CDR3: TGTGCCAGCGGCGACAGGAGTCCCACAGATACGCAGTATTTT. It is translated as CASGDRSPTDTQYF.